The source of this T cell receptor beta chain is a study of blood T cells in healthy people across ages. Turning to the study itself: In model experiments, template switching was able to capture about one barcoded beta molecule for every two T cells that were present.

With regard to this clonotype: Its specificity is not known.

General study findings and limits: While age rose, TCR beta diversity per million T cells dropped in a roughly linear way.

Each donor was a healthy Caucasian individual from Russia, aged roughly 6 to 90. Next came a second PCR, run for about 7 to 12 cycles, which used a sample-barcoded 5' primer along with a J-beta primer mix. Each of the cDNA molecules was tagged by a template-switch adaptor with 12 random nucleotides. TCRdb independently ran MiXCR on the 5' RACE reads; one entry per CDR3 protein. Of 650,000 or so distinct CDR3 sequences detected, about 51% appear once; the ten largest clones hold 13%. The germline V and J ends were trimmed by 6 bases and 8 bases, with 19 bases remaining between them. Looked up from germline, CDR1 is LNHDA and CDR2 is SQIVND (reference sequence). This CDR3 has 15 amino acids.

The rearrangement joins TRBV19 to TRBJ1-4; possible D gene TRBD1, 5 bases. The sample taken for sequencing was blood. The sequence derives from a woman older than 75 in good health. CDR3 sequence: CASRISTALAEKLFF. In nucleotides, the CDR3 is TGTGCCAGTAGGATCTCGACAGCCCTTGCCGAAAAACTGTTTTTT.